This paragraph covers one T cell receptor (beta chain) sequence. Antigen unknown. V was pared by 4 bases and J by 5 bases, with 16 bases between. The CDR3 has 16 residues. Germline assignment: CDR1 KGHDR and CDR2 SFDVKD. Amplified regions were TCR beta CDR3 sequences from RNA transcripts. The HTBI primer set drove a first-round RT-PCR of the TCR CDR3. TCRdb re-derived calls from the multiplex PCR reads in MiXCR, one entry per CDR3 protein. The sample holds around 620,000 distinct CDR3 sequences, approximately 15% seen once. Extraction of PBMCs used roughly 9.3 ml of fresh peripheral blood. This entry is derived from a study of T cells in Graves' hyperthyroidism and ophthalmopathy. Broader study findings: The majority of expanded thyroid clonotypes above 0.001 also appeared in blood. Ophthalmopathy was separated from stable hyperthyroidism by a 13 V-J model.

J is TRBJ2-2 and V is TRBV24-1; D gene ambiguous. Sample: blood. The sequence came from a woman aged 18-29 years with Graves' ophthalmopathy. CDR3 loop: CATSERTTTRTGELFF. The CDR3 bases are TGTGCCACCAGTGAACGGACCACAACCAGAACCGGGGAGCTGTTTTTT.